Included here is one T cell receptor (beta chain) sequence, with context. What it binds is unknown. CDR1 is SQVTM, CDR2 ANQGSEA, per germline. V was clipped by 6 bases and J by 2 bases, with 11 bases between them. CDR3 length equals 13 residues. This entry is derived from a study of CD8+ T cells in alopecia areata. Overall study results and limits: The study found tofacitinib significantly decreased scalp clonality and expanded CD8+ clones among the top 100. Possibly as an HLA-related effect, TCR sharing across patients appeared less clear than in mice.

After isolation, RNA underwent reverse transcription to generate cDNA as the sequencing template. Clones were read by immunoSEQ multiplex PCR, and TCRdb kept only the in-frame ones, dropping some. Here the sample spans some 150,000 clones, about 85% being singletons. The sample's treatment: oral pan-JAK inhibitor, 5-10 mg twice daily. The investigators collected lesional scalp punch biopsies and peripheral blood from alopecia areata patients. The sample consisted of CD8+ T cells sorted from blood, taken at week 4, from a patient treated with tofacitinib. This TCR derives from a human donor with alopecia areata. The V call is TRBV29-1, the J call TRBJ1-5, with D perhaps TRBD1 (5 bases). CDR3 bases: TGCAGCGTCGCCCCGGGGGGCAATCAGCCCCAGCATTTT. Its translation is CSVAPGGNQPQHF. The variable domain in full, completed from reference TRBV29-1 and TRBJ1-5, reads SAVISQKPSRDICQRGTSLTIQCQVDSQVTMMFWYRQQPGQSLTLIATANQGSEATYESGFVIDKFPISRPNLTFSTLTVSNMSPEDSSIYLCSVAPGGNQPQHFGDGTRLSIL.